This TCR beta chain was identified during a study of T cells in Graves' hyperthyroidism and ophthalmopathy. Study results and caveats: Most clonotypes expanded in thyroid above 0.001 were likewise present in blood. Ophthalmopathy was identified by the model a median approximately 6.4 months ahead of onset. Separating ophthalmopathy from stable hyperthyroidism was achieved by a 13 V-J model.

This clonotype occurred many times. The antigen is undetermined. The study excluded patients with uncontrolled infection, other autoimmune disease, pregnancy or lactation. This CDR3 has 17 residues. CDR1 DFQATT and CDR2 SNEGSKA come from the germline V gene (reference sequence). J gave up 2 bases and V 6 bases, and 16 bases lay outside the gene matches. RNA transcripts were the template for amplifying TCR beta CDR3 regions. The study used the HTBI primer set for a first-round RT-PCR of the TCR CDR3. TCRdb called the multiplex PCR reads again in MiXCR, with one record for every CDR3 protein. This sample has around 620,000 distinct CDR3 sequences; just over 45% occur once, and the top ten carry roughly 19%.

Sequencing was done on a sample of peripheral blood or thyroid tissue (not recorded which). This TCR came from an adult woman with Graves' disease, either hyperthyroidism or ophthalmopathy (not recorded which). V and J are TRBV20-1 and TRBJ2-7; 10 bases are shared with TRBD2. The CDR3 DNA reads TGCAGTGCCCTAGTCTATCGGACTAGCGGTTATACCTACGAGCAGTACTTC. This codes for CSALVYRTSGYTYEQYF.